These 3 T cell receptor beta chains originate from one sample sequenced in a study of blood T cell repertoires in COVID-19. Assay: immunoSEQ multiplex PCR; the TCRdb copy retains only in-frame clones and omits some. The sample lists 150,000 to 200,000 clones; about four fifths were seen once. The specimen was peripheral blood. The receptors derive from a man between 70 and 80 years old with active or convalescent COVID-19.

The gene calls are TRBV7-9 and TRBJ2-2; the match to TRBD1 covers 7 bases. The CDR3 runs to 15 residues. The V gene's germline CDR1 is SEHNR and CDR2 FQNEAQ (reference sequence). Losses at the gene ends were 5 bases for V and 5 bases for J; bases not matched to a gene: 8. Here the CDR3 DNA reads TGTGCCAGCAGCCCAAATACACAGGGGACCGGGGAGCTGTTTTTT. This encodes CASSPNTQGTGELFF.

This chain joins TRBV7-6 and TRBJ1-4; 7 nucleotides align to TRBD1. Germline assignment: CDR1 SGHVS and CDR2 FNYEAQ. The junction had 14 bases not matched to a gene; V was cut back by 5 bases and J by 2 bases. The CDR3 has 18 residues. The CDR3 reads CASSESDRRLGTNEKLFF. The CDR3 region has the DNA TGTGCCAGCAGCGAATCGGACAGGCGGTTAGGGACTAATGAAAAACTGTTTTTT. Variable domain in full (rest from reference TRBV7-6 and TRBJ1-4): GAGVSQSPRYKVTKRGQDVALRCDPISGHVSLYWYRQALGQGPEFLTYFNYEAQQDKSGLPNDRFSAERPEGSISTLTIQRTEQRDSAMYRCASSESDRRLGTNEKLFFGSGTQLSVL.

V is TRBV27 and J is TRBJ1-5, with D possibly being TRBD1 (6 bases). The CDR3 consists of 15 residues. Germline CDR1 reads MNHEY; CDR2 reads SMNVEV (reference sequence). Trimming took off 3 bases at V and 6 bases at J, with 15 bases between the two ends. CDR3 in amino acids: CASSFAGTTSQPQHF. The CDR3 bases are TGTGCCAGCAGTTTCGCCGGGACAACGTCTCAGCCCCAGCATTTT.